The source of this TCR beta chain is a study of T cell changes during pregnancy in multiple sclerosis (dated by TCRdb to between 2018 and 2021). The study in broad terms: In women with multiple sclerosis, the researchers looked at how the T cell repertoire shifted as pregnancy progressed.

The library was obtained by the immunoSEQ multiplex PCR assay. The table was pulled from immuneACCESS by TCRdb, which kept in-frame rearrangements only. Such tables lose some clones; where checked, under half of the loss comes from unresolved V genes, and the rest has no known cause. Within this sample are tens of thousands of clones, with over 80% of them counted one time only. The top ten clones comprise less than 2% of the sample. Trimming costs V 4 bases and J 8 bases, and their ends lie 17 bases apart. Looking up the germline V gene yields CDR1 LGHNA and CDR2 YSLEER. Inclusive of the bounding cysteine and phenylalanine, the CDR3 is 14 residues long. Left in the record is the CDR3 DNA by itself, 42 bases read in frame from the first base. This clone was seen only once. This receptor's antigen is unknown. The sample holds no much larger clone one base away, and base qualities are not on file.

The sequence joins TRBV4-3 to TRBJ1-2; a tentative D match to TRBD1 spans 5 bases. The clonotype originates from a female donor in good health, enrolled as a control in a pregnancy study. Sequenced here: peripheral blood, sampled in the third trimester of pregnancy. The nucleotides read TGCGCCAGCAGCCCCTTACAGGACCCTAGGGGCTACACCTTC. Its protein is CASSPLQDPRGYTF.